A single sample gave rise to the 8 T cell receptor beta chains below, sequenced in a study of early T cells in non-severe SARS-CoV-2 infection. TCRdb re-called the 5' RACE reads with MiXCR, one entry per CDR3 protein. This sample carries approximately 65,000 distinct CDR3 sequences, about 11% of them seen once, and the ten largest clones take about 2.8%. The sequencing used whole blood, collected at baseline. The source is an adult who was a healthcare worker with PCR-confirmed SARS-CoV-2 infection or an uninfected control (not recorded which).

The genes are TRBV15 and TRBJ1-4; D unresolved. CDR3 size: 16 residues. The V end lost 1 base, the J end lost 0 bases, and 9 bases lay between the germline ends. The germline V gene encodes CDR1 LNHNV and CDR2 YYDKDF (reference sequence). The CDR3 DNA is TGTGCCACCAGCAGAGGGGCAACGACAACTAATGAAAAACTGTTTTTT. It encodes CATSRGATTTNEKLFF.

This clonotype came up once. The chain joins TRBV27 to TRBJ2-7; 8 nucleotides align to TRBD1. Trimming took 3 bases from V and 2 from J; bases not matched to a gene: 6. Germline CDR1 is MNHEY and CDR2 is SMNVEV (reference sequence). The CDR3 spans 15 residues. The CDR3 here is CASSFWTGYPYEQYF. CDR3 sequence (DNA): TGTGCCAGCAGTTTCTGGACAGGGTACCCCTACGAGCAGTACTTC.

The chain employs TRBV13 and TRBJ2-7; D not resolved. V was pared by 5 bases and J by 2 bases, with 19 bases between. This CDR3 is built from 16 residues. CDR1 and CDR2 (germline): PRHDT, FYEKMQ (reference sequence). Here the CDR3 reads CASSPHGTDGAYEQYF. In DNA, the CDR3 is TGTGCCAGCAGCCCCCACGGAACGGACGGAGCCTACGAGCAGTACTTC.

The chain uses TRBV12-3 or TRBV12-4 and TRBJ2-7; D remains unclear. This CDR3 has 14 residues. The V end lost 3 bases, the J end lost 5 bases, and 14 bases lay between the germline ends. This CDR3 reads CASSFQESSDEQYF. For the CDR3, the DNA is TGTGCCAGCAGTTTCCAGGAATCAAGCGACGAGCAGTACTTC.

This clonotype showed up just a few times. J is TRBJ1-1 and V is TRBV2; 9 positions agree with TRBD1. This CDR3 has 15 amino acids. From germline, CDR1 is SNHLY and CDR2 FYNNEI. V was pared by 7 bases and J by 1 base, with 7 bases of the junction left unmatched. CDR3 sequence: CASTGPGQGNTEAFF. The CDR3 nucleotides are TGTGCCAGCACTGGACCGGGACAGGGGAACACTGAAGCTTTCTTT.

This clonotype was detected many times. This rearrangement joins TRBV18 to TRBJ1-1; D is undetermined. V lost 2 bases to trimming and J lost 3 bases, with 4 bases between them. The germline V gene encodes CDR1 KGHSH and CDR2 LQKENI. This CDR3 spans 12 amino acids. CDR3 region: CASSPVDTEAFF. CDR3 bases: TGTGCCAGCTCACCAGTGGACACTGAAGCTTTCTTT. The full variable domain, completed using reference TRBV18 and TRBJ1-1, is NAGVMQNPRHLVRRRGQEARLRCSPMKGHSHVYWYRQLPEEGLKFMVYLQKENIIDESGMPKERFSAEFPKEGPSILRIQQVVRGDSAAYFCASSPVDTEAFFGQGTRLTVV.

This clonotype has only a few counts. Germline is not matched at one junction end, which may reflect a read error. The chain uses TRBV3-1 and TRBJ1-1; TRBD1 agrees at 7 bases. CDR1 LGHDT and CDR2 YNNKEL come from the germline V gene (reference sequence). The CDR3 has 14 residues. CDR3 in amino acids: CASSQSTGFTEVFF. CDR3 coding DNA: TGTGCCAGCAGCCAGTCGACAGGGTTCACTGAAGTTTTCTTT.

V is TRBV2 and J is TRBJ2-2; weak D call: TRBD2 (6 bases). Trimming removed 6 bases from V and 4 bases from J, with 9 bases in between. This CDR3 spans 13 amino acids. Per germline, CDR1 SNHLY and CDR2 FYNNEI. CDR3 protein: CASRHSGTGELFF. CDR3 bases: TGTGCCAGCAGGCATAGCGGCACCGGGGAGCTGTTTTTT.